The clone carrying this T cell receptor (beta chain) has only a few counts. The data are from a study of control samples from healthy donors and cancer patients. Profiling relied on immunoSEQ multiplex PCR, and the TCRdb table lists in-frame clones only, not all of them. The sample carries more than 85,000 clones, under 90% recorded once. The CDR3 contains 16 residues. Trimming took 4 bases from V and 1 from J, leaving 14 bases between them. Germline CDR1 reads SNHLY; CDR2 reads FYNNEI. This clonotype originated in a woman between 45 and 65 years old in good health. Input material: blood. The J gene is TRBJ1-5, the V gene TRBV2, with D possibly being TRBD1 (6 bases). The CDR3 region is CASSGSGARSNQPQHF. CDR3 coding DNA: TGTGCCAGCAGTGGATCGGGGGCGCGGAGCAATCAGCCCCAGCATTTT.